The next 22 T cell receptor beta chains were all read from a single sample in a study of response to subunit inactivated influenza vaccine. TCRdb analysed the RT-PCR reads with MiXCR anew, one entry per CDR3 protein. The table lists fewer than 650,000 distinct CDR3 sequences, under 15% of them singletons. The sequenced sample was PBMCs from blood, obtained around seven weeks after vaccination. The source is a man in his fifties or sixties who received an inactivated influenza vaccine.

This clonotype was seen more than once but under ten times. This sequence joins TRBV4-3 and TRBJ2-3; D possibly uses TRBD1 or TRBD2 (5 bases each). The CDR3 contains 14 residues. The germline CDR1 and CDR2 sequences are LGHNA and YSLEER. Deletions cut 4 bases from V and 2 bases from J, with 10 bases between. The CDR3, as DNA: TGCGCCAGCAGCCCCCGGGACGCCACAGATACGCAGTATTTT. Protein sequence: CASSPRDATDTQYF.

This clonotype has more than one count but fewer than ten. The chain uses TRBV5-1 and TRBJ1-4; the D gene is possibly TRBD1 (5 bases). Germline V gives CDR1 SGHRS, CDR2 YFSETQ. Trimming removed 3 bases from V and 4 bases from J, with 16 bases in between. This CDR3 is 16 amino acids long. CDR3 sequence (DNA): TGCGCCAGCAGCTCCGCAGGGTACGGCGGTAATGAAAAACTGTTTTTT. Translating it yields CASSSAGYGGNEKLFF.

This clonotype was seen only a few times. The chain uses TRBV20-1 and TRBJ2-1, with 14 bases lining up with TRBD2. CDR3 length equals 14 residues. Germline V CDR1 and CDR2: DFQATT, SNEGSKA (reference sequence). V trimming: 6 bases; J trimming: 9 bases; junction bases outside the gene matches: 7. CDR3 nucleotides: TGCAGTGCCCCGACTAGCGGGGGGGCCCTTGAGCAGTTCTTC. Residues: CSAPTSGGALEQFF.

The genes are TRBV14 and TRBJ2-5, with 7 positions matching TRBD1. This CDR3 is 16 amino acids long. J lost 5 bases, V lost 2 bases, and 11 bases had no gene match. Looked up from germline, CDR1 is SGHDN and CDR2 is FVKESK. The DNA of the CDR3 is TGTGCCAGCAGCCAATGGGACAGCCCAAGGCGGGAGACCCAGTACTTC. It is translated as CASSQWDSPRRETQYF.

This clonotype has a handful of counts. The junction shows a germline mismatch at one end, possibly a read error. CDR3 in amino acids: CASGLWGQETQYF. The CDR3 DNA reads as TGTGCCAGCGGTTTATGGGGCCAAGAGACCCAGTACTTC. V usage is TRBV12-3 or TRBV12-4 and J usage is TRBJ2-5; D unclear. The CDR3 contains 13 residues.

This clonotype turned up a few times. CDR3 sequence: CSATSGNYNEQFF. CDR3 DNA sequence: TGCAGTGCTACTAGCGGGAATTACAATGAGCAGTTCTTC. The chain carries TRBV20-1 and TRBJ2-1; the match to TRBD2 covers 9 bases. Trimming took 4 bases from V and 4 from J; bases not matched to a gene: 2. The CDR3 has 13 amino acids. Germline CDR1 reads DFQATT; CDR2 reads SNEGSKA (reference sequence).

This clonotype was observed a handful of times. The rearrangement uses TRBV12-3 or TRBV12-4 and TRBJ2-3; D is tentatively TRBD1 or TRBD2 (5 bases each). The V gene lost 7 bases and the J gene lost 1 base, with 15 bases spanning the gap. This CDR3 spans 15 amino acids. The CDR3 sequence is CASNSPGRRTDTQYF. CDR3 bases: TGTGCCAGCAATTCTCCGGGACGGCGCACAGATACGCAGTATTTT.

This clonotype was counted many times. The V gene is TRBV25-1, the J gene TRBJ2-1; D remains ambiguous. The CDR3 has 13 residues. The ends were cut back, 5 bases at V and 9 bases at J, with 14 bases in the middle. Germline-derived CDR1 and CDR2 are MGHDK and SYGVNS. The CDR3 coding sequence is TGTGCCAGCAGTATCGGGCACGATCTTGAGCAGTTCTTC. The encoded protein is CASSIGHDLEQFF.

V gene TRBV4-3 combines with J gene TRBJ2-1, with D hard to call. The CDR3 has 14 residues. Trimming shortened V by 2 bases and J by 2 bases, and 7 bases separated the two germline ends. CDR1 is LGHNA, CDR2 YSLEER, per germline. In DNA, the CDR3 is TGCGCCAGCAGCCAATCAAGTGCCTACAATGAGCAGTTCTTC. Amino acids: CASSQSSAYNEQFF.

This clonotype has only a few counts. The chain couples TRBV7-2 to TRBJ2-1; D gene uncertain. Germline V gene data show CDR1 as SGHTA and CDR2 as FQGNSA. Trimming left V 1 base short and J 4 bases short, with 8 bases between. The CDR3 has 14 residues. CDR3 sequence: CASSLGIDYNEQFF. CDR3 DNA sequence: TGTGCCAGCAGCTTAGGTATAGATTACAATGAGCAGTTCTTC.

This clonotype was observed a few times. The chain uses TRBV27 and TRBJ1-1, with 8 bases lining up with TRBD1. The ends lost 5 bases at V and 1 base at J; junction bases unmatched: 9. The CDR3 totals 16 residues. Germline CDR1 reads MNHEY; CDR2 reads SMNVEV (reference sequence). The CDR3 coding sequence is TGTGCCAGCAGTCTTTTTTTCGGGACAGGGAACACTGAAGCTTTCTTT. Translation: CASSLFFGTGNTEAFF.

The chain recombines TRBV2 with TRBJ2-7; 10 bases map to TRBD1. The CDR3 has 19 residues. CDR1 SNHLY and CDR2 FYNNEI come from the germline V gene. The CDR3: CTRSSHRDRGPLFSYEQYF. The CDR3 nucleotides read TGTACCCGCAGTTCCCACCGGGACAGGGGCCCTCTTTTTTCCTACGAGCAGTACTTC.

Comment on this clonotype: A single base separates this from a much larger clone, so it may be a read error. V usage is TRBV20-1 and J usage is TRBJ1-6, with TRBD1 as a possible D gene (5 bases). The CDR3 length is 15 residues. Germline values: CDR1 DFQATT, CDR2 SNEGSKA (reference sequence). Trimming left V 0 bases short and J 10 bases short, with 16 bases between. The CDR3 region has the DNA TGCAGTGCTAGAGATTTCGGGATAGGGGCCTCACCCCTCCACTTT. Translating gives CSARDFGIGASPLHF.

The CDR3 bases are TGTGCCAGCAGCTTATCCCAGGGGAATAATTCACCCCTCCACTTT. The encoded protein is CASSLSQGNNSPLHF. This sequence joins TRBV7-2 and TRBJ1-6; D is possibly TRBD1 (6 bases). V shed 2 bases and J shed 5 bases, with 10 bases lying between them. The CDR3 has 15 residues. Germline lookup yields CDR1 SGHTA and CDR2 FQGNSA.

There are a few counts of this clonotype. V usage is TRBV20-1 and J usage is TRBJ1-6; D possibly corresponds to TRBD1 (5 bases). The V end was cut by 6 bases, the J end by 1 base, with 10 bases between. The germline V gene has CDR1 DFQATT and CDR2 SNEGSKA (reference sequence). The CDR3 runs 14 residues. The CDR3 DNA reads TGCAGTGCCGTTGAGGGGTCCTATAATTCACCCCTCCACTTT. Translation gives CSAVEGSYNSPLHF.

This clonotype was counted a few times. The chain uses TRBV5-1 and TRBJ2-2; 14 bases agree with TRBD2. The CDR3 length is 16 residues. V dropped 4 bases and J dropped 6; count of bases not matched to a gene: 5. Germline assignment: CDR1 SGHRS and CDR2 YFSETQ. For the CDR3, the DNA is TGCGCCAGCAGCATTGCGGGACTAGCGGGAGCCGGGGAGCTGTTTTTT. This translates into CASSIAGLAGAGELFF.

Ten or more counts support this clonotype. This chain connects TRBV10-3 to TRBJ2-7; 7 bases fit TRBD2. With 0 bases clipped from V and 5 bases from J, the junction kept 7 bases outside the gene matches. CDR1 and CDR2 (germline): ENHRY, SYGVKD. The CDR3 contains 15 residues. The CDR3 nucleotides are TGTGCCATCAGTGAGTCGGGGGGGGATATCGACGAGCAGTACTTC. This gives the protein CAISESGGDIDEQYF.

This clonotype was observed a few times. The chain recombines TRBV7-2 with TRBJ2-3; D is undetermined. In germline, CDR1 is SGHTA, CDR2 FQGNSA. Between the trimmed V and J ends, which lost 1 base and 2 bases, there was a span of 13 bases. CDR3 length equals 16 residues. CDR3 in amino acids: CASSLGLRLNTDTQYF. The CDR3 nucleotides are TGTGCCAGCAGCTTAGGTTTGCGTCTTAACACAGATACGCAGTATTTT.

This clonotype was counted a few times. The chain couples TRBV4-1 to TRBJ2-7, with 9 bases aligning to TRBD1. The CDR3 has 15 amino acids. The germline CDR1 and CDR2 sequences are MGHRA and YSYEKL. J lost 1 base, V lost 3 bases, and 4 bases had no gene match. In DNA form, the CDR3 reads TGCGCCAGCAGCCATACGGGACAGGGTTCCTACGAGCAGTACTTC. Amino acid sequence: CASSHTGQGSYEQYF.

The chain joins TRBV29-1 to TRBJ1-2; D ambiguous. From germline, CDR1 is SQVTM and CDR2 ANQGSEA. The CDR3 runs 12 residues. V gave up 3 bases and J gave up 2 bases, with 7 bases separating them. The CDR3 sequence: CSVEAGNYGYTF. CDR3 DNA sequence: TGCAGCGTTGAGGCGGGCAACTATGGCTACACCTTC.

A few counts support this clonotype. V usage is TRBV4-3 and J usage is TRBJ2-7, with no clear D. This CDR3 region has 15 residues. The V gene lost 0 bases and the J gene lost 2 bases, with 11 bases spanning the gap. Germline loops: CDR1 LGHNA, CDR2 YSLEER. This CDR3 is CASSQEQLSTYEQYF. CDR3 DNA: TGCGCCAGCAGCCAAGAGCAGCTTAGCACCTACGAGCAGTACTTC.

This clonotype has only a few counts. The chain combines TRBV5-1 with TRBJ1-1; 10 nucleotides agree with TRBD1. This CDR3 is 15 amino acids long. CDR1 and CDR2 from the germline V gene are SGHRS and YFSETQ. The ends lost 1 base at V and 3 bases at J; junction bases unmatched: 3. CDR3 DNA sequence: TGCGCCAGCAGCTTGTGGACAGGGGGAGACACTGAAGCTTTCTTT. This translates into CASSLWTGGDTEAFF.